Listed below are T cell receptor beta chains from one sample, sequenced in a study of blood T cell repertoires in COVID-19. Sequenced by immunoSEQ multiplex PCR; TCRdb stores in-frame clones only, minus some. The sample contains hundreds of thousands of clones, about 80% of which appear only once. Sequencing was performed on peripheral blood. All receptors come from a woman aged 40 to 55 with active or convalescent COVID-19. The CDR3 runs from the conserved cysteine through the conserved F or W. D genes are given only for firm matches. Only some rows state a clone size, as once, few, many or a class for expanded clones.

clone size: .
V gene: TRBV13
J gene: TRBJ2-1
D gene: TRBD2
CDR3 DNA: TGTGCCAGCAGCACCCGACTAGCACCGTCGGGTTACAATGAGCAGTTCTTC
CDR3 protein: CASSTRLAPSGYNEQFF

clone size: few
V gene: TRBV5-6
J gene: TRBJ1-2
D gene: TRBD1
CDR3 DNA: TGTGCCAGCAGCGCCTTGACAGGGGGGCATGGCTACACCTTC
CDR3 protein: CASSALTGGHGYTF

clone size: .
V gene: TRBV19
J gene: TRBJ2-7
D gene: .
CDR3 DNA: TGTGCCAGTAATAGGGTGCCGGGAGTCTCCTACGAGCAGTACTTC
CDR3 protein: CASNRVPGVSYEQYF

clone size: .
V gene: TRBV3-1/TRBV3-2
J gene: TRBJ2-7
D gene: .
CDR3 DNA: TGTGCCAGCAGCCAAGGAGGCCCGGGACACTCCTACGAGCAGTACTTC
CDR3 protein: CASSQGGPGHSYEQYF

clone size: .
V gene: TRBV5-6
J gene: TRBJ2-1
D gene: TRBD1
CDR3 DNA: TGTGCCAGCAGCTCGCCGGACAGGGTGTACAATGAGCAGTTCTTC
CDR3 protein: CASSSPDRVYNEQFF

clone size: .
V gene: TRBV27
J gene: TRBJ2-5
D gene: .
CDR3 DNA: TGTGCCAGCAGTTTAGGGCAGGGAGGTATGGAGACCCAGTACTTC
CDR3 protein: CASSLGQGGMETQYF

clone size: once
V gene: TRBV7-9
J gene: TRBJ2-7
D gene: .
CDR3 DNA: TGTGCCAGCAGCTCCGAATCTCGGGGTATGGAGCAGTACTTC
CDR3 protein: CASSSESRGMEQYF

clone size: .
V gene: TRBV6-5
J gene: TRBJ1-6
D gene: .
CDR3 DNA: TGTGCCAGCAGTTACGAAGCGACAGCCCATAATTCACCCCTCCACTTT
CDR3 protein: CASSYEATAHNSPLHF

clone size: .
V gene: TRBV27
J gene: TRBJ2-5
D gene: .
CDR3 DNA: TGTGCCAGGGGGGGGGAACAGGGATGTCGCGAGACCCAGTACTTC
CDR3 protein: CARGGEQGCRETQYF

clone size: .
V gene: TRBV27
J gene: TRBJ1-1
D gene: .
CDR3 DNA: TGTGCCAGCAGTGCGGTGAGTAGGAACACTGAAGCTTTCTTT
CDR3 protein: CASSAVSRNTEAFF

clone size: .
V gene: TRBV5-1
J gene: TRBJ2-7
D gene: .
CDR3 DNA: TGCGCCAGCAGCGAGGAGGGCGAGCAGTACTTC
CDR3 protein: CASSEEGEQYF

clone size: .
V gene: TRBV24-1
J gene: TRBJ2-3
D gene: TRBD2
CDR3 DNA: TGTGCCACCAGTGACCCGGGACTAGCGGGAAGCACAGATACGCAGTATTTT
CDR3 protein: CATSDPGLAGSTDTQYF

clone size: .
V gene: TRBV10-3
J gene: TRBJ1-1
D gene: .
CDR3 DNA: TGTGCCATCAGTGACCCCGGGTACTCGAACACTGAAGCTTTCTTT
CDR3 protein: CAISDPGYSNTEAFF

clone size: .
V gene: TRBV6-5
J gene: TRBJ2-1
D gene: TRBD2
CDR3 DNA: TGTGCCAGCAGTCTCGGGACTAGCGGGAGTGGTGAGCAGTTCTTC
CDR3 protein: CASSLGTSGSGEQFF

clone size: .
V gene: TRBV7-2
J gene: TRBJ2-6
D gene: TRBD2
CDR3 DNA: TGTGCCAGCAGCCTACGGACTAGCGGGGTGGGCTCTGGGGCCAACGTCCTGACTTTC
CDR3 protein: CASSLRTSGVGSGANVLTF

clone size: .
V gene: TRBV19
J gene: TRBJ1-3
D gene: TRBD1
CDR3 DNA: TGTGCCAGTAGTCCCGGGACAGGGCCTGGAAACACCATATATTTT
CDR3 protein: CASSPGTGPGNTIYF

clone size: .
V gene: TRBV18
J gene: TRBJ1-3
D gene: .
CDR3 DNA: TGTGCCAGCTCACCACGGACAGAAGGAAACACCATATATTTT
CDR3 protein: CASSPRTEGNTIYF

clone size: .
V gene: TRBV5-1
J gene: TRBJ2-1
D gene: .
CDR3 DNA: TGCGCCAGCAGCACGGGACATACGAAAGATGAGCAGTTCTTC
CDR3 protein: CASSTGHTKDEQFF

clone size: .
V gene: TRBV6-5
J gene: TRBJ1-5
D gene: .
CDR3 DNA: TGTGCCAGCATCCCCGGGTTTGGTCGTAATCAGCCCCAGCATTTT
CDR3 protein: CASIPGFGRNQPQHF

clone size: .
V gene: TRBV12-3/TRBV12-4
J gene: TRBJ1-3
D gene: .
CDR3 DNA: TGTGCCAGCAGTTACACCTCTGGAAACACCATATATTTT
CDR3 protein: CASSYTSGNTIYF

clone size: .
V gene: TRBV7-3
J gene: TRBJ1-1
D gene: .
CDR3 DNA: TGTGCCAGCAGCTCCACAGGTGGGAACACTGAAGCTTTCTTT
CDR3 protein: CASSSTGGNTEAFF

clone size: .
V gene: TRBV7-8
J gene: TRBJ1-1
D gene: .
CDR3 DNA: TGTGCCAGCAGCTCCCCGACCCGGGAAGGATCAGACACTGAAGCTTTCTTT
CDR3 protein: CASSSPTREGSDTEAFF

clone size: .
V gene: TRBV5-4
J gene: TRBJ2-2
D gene: TRBD2
CDR3 DNA: TGTGCCAGCAGCTTGGTCCTAGCGGGAACCGGGGAGCTGTTTTTT
CDR3 protein: CASSLVLAGTGELFF

clone size: few
V gene: TRBV29-1
J gene: TRBJ2-3
D gene: TRBD1
CDR3 DNA: TGCAGCGTTGGACAGGGGCGGGATACGCAGTATTTT
CDR3 protein: CSVGQGRDTQYF

clone size: .
V gene: TRBV3-1/TRBV3-2
J gene: TRBJ2-1
D gene: TRBD2
CDR3 DNA: TGTGCCAGCAGCCAAGATGCGGCGACTAGCGCCTACAATGAGCAGTTCTTC
CDR3 protein: CASSQDAATSAYNEQFF

clone size: .
V gene: TRBV7-7
J gene: TRBJ2-1
D gene: TRBD2
CDR3 DNA: TGTGCTAGCAGTTCGTCGAGCGGGGGGCCCTACAATGAGCAGTTCTTC
CDR3 protein: CASSSSSGGPYNEQFF

clone size: .
V gene: TRBV30
J gene: TRBJ1-2
D gene: .
CDR3 DNA: TGTGCCTGGAGTGCCCTAGTCGCCTTCTATGGCTACACCTTC
CDR3 protein: CAWSALVAFYGYTF

clone size: once
V gene: TRBV3-1/TRBV3-2
J gene: TRBJ1-2
D gene: TRBD1
CDR3 DNA: TGTGCCAGCAGCCTGACAGGGAGGAACGGCTACACCTTC
CDR3 protein: CASSLTGRNGYTF

clone size: .
V gene: TRBV9
J gene: TRBJ1-1
D gene: .
CDR3 DNA: TGTGCCAGCAGCGTAGCGGGGGGCGACACTGAAGCTTTCTTT
CDR3 protein: CASSVAGGDTEAFF

clone size: .
V gene: TRBV6-5
J gene: TRBJ1-3
D gene: .
CDR3 DNA: TGTGCCAGCAACTTCCGGATAGGGGCTGGAAACACCATATATTTT
CDR3 protein: CASNFRIGAGNTIYF

clone size: .
V gene: TRBV7-9
J gene: TRBJ1-3
D gene: .
CDR3 DNA: TGTGCCAGCAGCTCCCCAACCAGCTCTGGAAACACCATATATTTT
CDR3 protein: CASSSPTSSGNTIYF

clone size: few
V gene: TRBV7-3
J gene: TRBJ1-2
D gene: .
CDR3 DNA: TGTGCCAGCAGCTTAACGGGGGGACTTGCCTATGGCTACACCTTC
CDR3 protein: CASSLTGGLAYGYTF

clone size: .
V gene: TRBV5-4
J gene: TRBJ2-3
D gene: TRBD2
CDR3 DNA: TGTGCCAGCAACCTCGTCTTAGCGGGAGGAATGGCAGATACGCAGTATTTT
CDR3 protein: CASNLVLAGGMADTQYF

clone size: .
V gene: TRBV27
J gene: TRBJ2-4
D gene: .
CDR3 DNA: TGTGCCAGCAGTTCCATAAGGGGGAACAACATTCAGTACTTC
CDR3 protein: CASSSIRGNNIQYF

clone size: .
V gene: TRBV28
J gene: TRBJ2-3
D gene: .
CDR3 DNA: TGTGCCAGCAGCCAGGTCTTTAGCGGAAATTTTAATACGCAGTATTTT
CDR3 protein: CASSQVFSGNFNTQYF

clone size: .
V gene: TRBV3-1/TRBV3-2
J gene: TRBJ1-1
D gene: .
CDR3 DNA: TGTGCCAGCAGCCACCCTGGGGGAGGGGGAGCTTTCTTT
CDR3 protein: CASSHPGGGGAFF

clone size: .
V gene: TRBV3-1/TRBV3-2
J gene: TRBJ2-3
D gene: TRBD2
CDR3 DNA: TGTGCCAGCAGCCCGACTAGCGGGAGTACAGATACGCAGTATTTT
CDR3 protein: CASSPTSGSTDTQYF

clone size: .
V gene: TRBV5-6
J gene: TRBJ1-3
D gene: TRBD1
CDR3 DNA: TGTGCCAGCAGCGCCCCACAGGGGGCTAGAAACACCATATATTTT
CDR3 protein: CASSAPQGARNTIYF

clone size: .
V gene: TRBV27
J gene: TRBJ2-1
D gene: TRBD1
CDR3 DNA: TGTGCCAGCAGTTTGTTGGACAGGGACTACAATGAGCAGTTCTTC
CDR3 protein: CASSLLDRDYNEQFF

clone size: .
V gene: TRBV10-3
J gene: TRBJ1-3
D gene: .
CDR3 DNA: TGTGCCATCAGTCGAACTGTACAGGTTTCTGGAAACACCATATATTTT
CDR3 protein: CAISRTVQVSGNTIYF

clone size: .
V gene: TRBV30
J gene: TRBJ2-7
D gene: TRBD2
CDR3 DNA: TGTGCCTGGAGGCCGGGACTAGCGACCTACGAGCAGTACTTC
CDR3 protein: CAWRPGLATYEQYF

clone size: once
V gene: TRBV4-3
J gene: TRBJ1-2
D gene: TRBD1
CDR3 DNA: TGCGCCAGCAGCTTCCAGGGGGTTGACTATGGCTACACCTTC
CDR3 protein: CASSFQGVDYGYTF

clone size: .
V gene: TRBV6-1
J gene: TRBJ2-1
D gene: TRBD2
CDR3 DNA: TGTGCCAGCAGTGGGGCTAGCGGGGGTACCTACAATGAGCAGTTCTTC
CDR3 protein: CASSGASGGTYNEQFF

clone size: .
V gene: TRBV27
J gene: TRBJ2-2
D gene: .
CDR3 DNA: TGTGCCAGCAGTTTATTCGGGAACACCGGGGAGCTGTTTTTT
CDR3 protein: CASSLFGNTGELFF

clone size: once
V gene: TRBV9
J gene: TRBJ2-1
D gene: TRBD1
CDR3 DNA: TGTGCCAGCAGCTCCGATAAAGGGGACAGGGGACGTAATGAGCAGTTCTTC
CDR3 protein: CASSSDKGDRGRNEQFF

clone size: .
V gene: TRBV20-1
J gene: TRBJ2-1
D gene: .
CDR3 DNA: TGCTCCCGCCAGGAGGACAATGAGCAGTTCTTC
CDR3 protein: CSRQEDNEQFF

clone size: few
V gene: TRBV30
J gene: TRBJ2-1
D gene: TRBD2
CDR3 DNA: TGTGCCTGGAGCGGGGGACTAGGGAACAATGAGCAGTTCTTC
CDR3 protein: CAWSGGLGNNEQFF

clone size: .
V gene: TRBV11-2
J gene: TRBJ2-7
D gene: TRBD2
CDR3 DNA: TGTGCCAGCAGCTCACAGCGGGACTCCTACGAGCAGTACTTC
CDR3 protein: CASSSQRDSYEQYF

clone size: .
V gene: TRBV4-2
J gene: TRBJ2-7
D gene: .
CDR3 DNA: TGTGCCAGCAGCCAAGCTAGCTCCTCAGCCGAGCAGTACTTC
CDR3 protein: CASSQASSSAEQYF

clone size: .
V gene: TRBV5-1
J gene: TRBJ2-7
D gene: .
CDR3 DNA: TGCGCCAGCAGCTTGATACCAGGGACCTACGAGCAGTACTTC
CDR3 protein: CASSLIPGTYEQYF

clone size: .
V gene: TRBV7-2
J gene: TRBJ1-6
D gene: TRBD1
CDR3 DNA: TGTGCCAGCAGCTTCGGGACAGGAGTCTCCTATAATTCACCCCTCCACTTT
CDR3 protein: CASSFGTGVSYNSPLHF

clone size: .
V gene: TRBV3-1/TRBV3-2
J gene: TRBJ2-1
D gene: .
CDR3 DNA: TGTGCCAGCAGCCAAGGGACAGTTAATGAGCAGTTCTTC
CDR3 protein: CASSQGTVNEQFF